The next 6 T cell receptor beta chains were all read from a single sample in a study of Graves' ophthalmopathy and Graves' hyperthyroidism. Amplifying from RNA transcripts, the study obtained TCR beta CDR3 regions. HTBI primers were used in a first-round RT-PCR, which preceded a second-round multiplex PCR. Each CDR3 protein is one row after TCRdb ran MiXCR on the multiplex PCR reads. Here the sample spans approximately 460,000 distinct CDR3 sequences, 13% to 15% being singletons. Sequenced: blood. The receptors shown here come from a woman aged 25-40 years with Graves' ophthalmopathy.

This clonotype was observed a few times. The junction differs from germline at one of its ends, possibly a read error. The gene calls are TRBV7-2 and TRBJ2-7; 11 bases agree with TRBD2. Germline-derived CDR1 and CDR2 are SGHTA and FQGNSA. The CDR3 covers 14 residues. The DNA of the CDR3 is TGTGCCAGCAGCTTAGATACTAGCGGGGGCTTCTGGAACTTC. Translated: CASSLDTSGGFWNF. The full variable domain, rest sourced from reference TRBV7-2 and TRBJ2-7, is GAGVSQSPSNKVTEKGKDVELRCDPISGHTALYWYRQSLGQGLEFLIYFQGNSAPDKSGLPSDRFSAERTGGSVSTLTIQRTQQEDSAVYLCASSLDTSGGFWNFGPGTRLTVT.

The table lists this clonotype with many counts. This chain links TRBV6-2 or TRBV6-3 with TRBJ2-2, with a tentative D call TRBD2 (6 bases). The germline V gene encodes CDR1 MNHEY and CDR2 SVGEGT. This CDR3 comprises 15 residues. Trimming cost V 2 bases and J 3 bases, with 10 bases left between them. The CDR3, as DNA: TGTGCCAGCAGTTACACCAGCGGGTACACCGGGGAGCTGTTTTTT. Translating gives CASSYTSGYTGELFF.

This clonotype was picked up many times. The J gene is TRBJ1-3, the V gene TRBV6-1; TRBD1 matches at 9 bases. From germline, CDR1 is MNHNS and CDR2 SASEGT. The length of the CDR3 is 13 residues. After removal of 8 bases from V and 4 bases from J, the junction contained 3 bases not matched to a gene. This CDR3 reads CASGQGNGNTIYF. CDR3 DNA: TGTGCCAGCGGACAGGGGAACGGAAACACCATATATTTT.

Many counts were recorded for this clonotype. The chain uses TRBV5-5 and TRBJ1-1; D is uncertain. With 4 bases removed from V and 6 bases from J, the gap between germline ends came to 7 bases. Germline CDR1 is SGHKS and CDR2 is YYEKEE (reference sequence). The CDR3 runs 11 residues. CDR3 bases: TGTGCCAGCAGCATCGGGGCTGAAGCTTTCTTT. Residues: CASSIGAEAFF. Full variable domain (outside the CDR3, taken from reference TRBV5-5 and TRBJ1-1): DAGVTQSPTHLIKTRGQQVTLRCSPISGHKSVSWYQQVLGQGPQFIFQYYEKEERGRGNFPDRFSARQFPNYSSELNVNALLLGDSALYLCASSIGAEAFFGQGTRLTVV.

This clonotype was found many times. One end of the junction varies from germline; a read error may be responsible. This chain joins TRBV20-1 and TRBJ2-7; D call uncertain. Germline-derived CDR1 and CDR2 are DFQATT and SNEGSKA (reference sequence). The CDR3 loop spans 16 amino acids. CDR3 bases: TGCAGTGCAAGAGGATGGGCCGACGAGTCCCACTACGAGCAGTACTTC. Amino acids: CSARGWADESHYEQYF.

This clonotype was observed at least ten times. V is TRBV6-5 and J is TRBJ1-5; 7 bases are a match to TRBD1. Looked up from germline, CDR1 is MNHEY and CDR2 is SVGAGI. The CDR3 covers 16 residues. With V trimmed by 7 bases and J by 0 bases, 9 bases remained unmatched. CDR3 bases: TGTGCCAGCATGTCAGCTAGACAGGGTAGCAATCAGCCCCAGCATTTT. Translated: CASMSARQGSNQPQHF.